What follows is one TCR beta chain and its context. No antigen is known for it. The CDR3 has 16 residues. Germline-derived CDR1 and CDR2 are MNHNY and SVGAGI (reference sequence). The V end was cut by 6 bases, the J end by 3 bases, with 18 bases between. The source of the sample is a study of shared clonotypes between healthy human individuals. Study observations and caveats: Across several donors, naive CD4 shared roughly 5.2%, naive CD8 around 3.8%, memory CD4 roughly 2.2%, memory CD8 around 0.36%.

Authors' processing steps: Junction-only immunoSEQ sequences carried no quality scores, so filtering differed. TCRdb's copy holds only in-frame clones and misses some; the assay was immunoSEQ multiplex PCR. The D gene and trimming were derived from the DNA, and the V and J assignments and clone size from that table. The profile shows about 300,000 clones, around 67% of them singletons. Recent acute infections and vaccinations were absent in the healthy HIV-negative adult donors. The chain carries TRBV6-6 and TRBJ1-3; tentative D call: TRBD1 (6 bases). The clonotype comes from a man aged 25 to 45 in good health. The sequenced material came from memory CD4+ T cells sorted from blood. As for subset: CD45RA-negative fraction. For the CDR3, the DNA is TGTGCCAGCAGCTACGGGGACATTCAGGGTGGAAACACCATATATTTT. Its protein is CASSYGDIQGGNTIYF.